These 22 T cell receptor beta chains were all obtained from the same sample, sequenced in a study of shared clonotypes between healthy human individuals. The data were produced by immunoSEQ multiplex PCR, yet TCRdb's version contains in-frame clones alone and is incomplete. This sample has approximately 720,000 clones, with 60% to 80% found just once. The source material was memory CD4+ T cells sorted from blood. Stated subset: CD45RA-negative fraction. The source of these receptors is a woman aged 30 to 39 in good health.

J is TRBJ2-2 and V is TRBV7-8; the D gene is possibly TRBD1 (5 bases). CDR1 is SGHVS, CDR2 FQNEAQ, per germline. Trimming removed 2 bases from V and 7 bases from J, with 11 bases in between. The CDR3 has 14 residues. As DNA, the CDR3 is TGTGCCAGCAGCTTACAGGGCGAGGACGGGGAGCTGTTTTTT. Translating gives CASSLQGEDGELFF.

A note on this clone: A junction boundary mismatches the germline segment, possibly from a read error. The gene calls are TRBV2 and TRBJ2-7; D possibly matches TRBD1 or TRBD2 (6 bases each). This CDR3 contains 12 residues. Germline CDR1 SNHLY, CDR2 FYNNEI. In nucleotides, the CDR3 is TGTGCCAGCAGGGAAGGGGGGTACGAGCAGTACTTC. This encodes CASREGGYEQYF.

This clone was recorded at least ten times. The rearrangement links TRBV4-1 to TRBJ1-2; 9 bases align to TRBD1. CDR1 is MGHRA and CDR2 is YSYEKL in the germline V gene. The CDR3 totals 16 residues. The ends lost 1 base at V and 6 bases at J; junction bases unmatched: 9. CDR3 nucleotide sequence: TGCGCCAGCAGCCAAGTCCTGACCGGGACAGGGAATGGCTACACCTTC. This translates into CASSQVLTGTGNGYTF.

The J gene is TRBJ2-2, the V gene TRBV28; TRBD1 or TRBD2 may be the D gene (6 bases each). The CDR3 loop spans 16 amino acids. Germline V CDR1 and CDR2: MDHEN, SYDVKM. V lost 7 bases and J 4 bases, leaving 19 bases between the germline ends. The CDR3 DNA is TGTGCCAGCACCACACAAGGGGGGCTGGGCACCGGGGAGCTGTTTTTT. Translation: CASTTQGGLGTGELFF.

The chain uses TRBV28 and TRBJ2-5; TRBD1 is a possible D gene (6 bases). Germline CDR1 and CDR2: MDHEN and SYDVKM. The CDR3 extends over 14 amino acids. The V and J ends lost 8 bases and 0 bases respectively, with 13 bases between them. CDR3 protein: CASLSQGNQETQYF. The CDR3 DNA follows: TGTGCCAGCCTCAGTCAGGGGAACCAAGAGACCCAGTACTTC.

The chain carries TRBV2 and TRBJ2-7; possibly TRBD1 for D (6 bases). The CDR3 sequence is 17 residues long. Germline V gene data show CDR1 as SNHLY and CDR2 as FYNNEI. V shed 6 bases and J shed 2 bases, with 23 bases lying between them. For the CDR3, the DNA is TGTGCCAGCAGAATACCAAGAGGACGGACAGTGACCTACGAGCAGTACTTC. Translation: CASRIPRGRTVTYEQYF.

About this clone: Other DNA variants within this sample encode the same CDR3. The rearrangement links TRBV28 to TRBJ1-2; TRBD1 agrees at 9 bases. Germline assignment: CDR1 MDHEN and CDR2 SYDVKM. The CDR3 runs 16 residues. The ends lost 3 bases at V and 1 base at J; junction bases unmatched: 6. Here the CDR3 DNA reads TGTGCCAGCAGTTTTCCGGGACAGGGAGGTAACTATGGCTACACCTTC. It encodes CASSFPGQGGNYGYTF.

This clone was seen many times. The V call is TRBV10-1, the J call TRBJ2-1; D unresolved. Trimming cost V 4 bases and J 10 bases, with 11 bases left between them. The CDR3 is 12 amino acids. From germline, CDR1 is WNHNN and CDR2 SYGVQD (reference sequence). CDR3 nucleotide sequence: TGCGCCAGCAGTGCCTATGAGCTCGAGCAGTTCTTC. Translation gives CASSAYELEQFF.

This clone was recorded a few times. This rearrangement joins TRBV29-1 to TRBJ2-5, with 8 nucleotides matching TRBD2. The ends lost 8 bases at V and 6 bases at J; junction bases unmatched: 20. Germline values: CDR1 SQVTM, CDR2 ANQGSEA. This CDR3 is built from 16 residues. CDR3 in amino acids: CSTSAPGTSIFQTQYF. The CDR3 nucleotides are TGCAGCACCTCGGCCCCCGGGACTAGTATCTTCCAGACCCAGTACTTC.

J is TRBJ2-2 and V is TRBV19, with unresolved D. Germline V CDR1 and CDR2: LNHDA, SQIVND (reference sequence). The CDR3 is 13 residues long. V lost 3 bases, J lost 6 bases, and 8 bases lay in between. The CDR3 loop is CASSIQISGELFF. The CDR3 DNA follows: TGTGCCAGTAGTATTCAAATATCCGGGGAGCTGTTTTTT.

This chain uses TRBV7-2 with TRBJ1-1; D uncertain. V lost 1 base and J lost 7, with 10 bases in between. The CDR3 totals 13 residues. Per germline, CDR1 SGHTA and CDR2 FQGNSA. CDR3 coding DNA: TGTGCCAGCAGCTTAGTGGCAGCATTTGAAGCTTTCTTT. It encodes CASSLVAAFEAFF.

The gene calls are TRBV5-5 and TRBJ2-4; a weak D match, TRBD1 (6 bases). This CDR3 region has 13 residues. The V end lost 4 bases, the J end lost 8 bases, and 13 bases lay between the germline ends. Germline loops: CDR1 SGHKS, CDR2 YYEKEE (reference sequence). CDR3: CASSPATGDIQYF. The CDR3 DNA reads TGTGCCAGCAGCCCTGCGACAGGTGACATTCAGTACTTC.

This clone was counted a single time. The chain employs TRBV4-1 and TRBJ2-5, with TRBD2 matching 10 bases. Germline-derived CDR1 and CDR2 are MGHRA and YSYEKL. V was pared by 4 bases and J by 5 bases, with 7 bases of the junction left unmatched. The CDR3 sequence is 15 residues long. This CDR3 is CASSPGFSGRETQYF. The CDR3 DNA follows: TGCGCCAGCAGCCCCGGGTTTAGCGGGAGGGAGACCCAGTACTTC.

This chain connects TRBV5-1 to TRBJ2-2; 7 bases are shared with TRBD1. This CDR3 is 14 amino acids long. Germline trimming cut 0 bases from V and 7 bases from J; bases unmatched to any gene: 3. Germline CDR1 SGHRS, CDR2 YFSETQ. DNA for the CDR3: TGCGCCAGCAGCTTGGGACACAGGGGCGGGGAGCTGTTTTTT. Protein sequence: CASSLGHRGGELFF.

This clone was counted between two and nine times. J is TRBJ2-1 and V is TRBV7-3; 9 bases line up with TRBD1. Trimming cost V 4 bases and J 4 bases; bases outside gene matches: 5. The CDR3 is 15 amino acids. Germline assignment: CDR1 SGHTA and CDR2 FQGTGA. The DNA for the CDR3 is TGTGCCAGCAGCTCGGACAGGGGTCTTTACAATGAGCAGTTCTTC. It specifies CASSSDRGLYNEQFF.

The rearrangement uses TRBV28 and TRBJ2-2, with a tentative D call TRBD1 (6 bases). Trimming cost V 6 bases and J 8 bases, with 10 bases left between them. Germline-derived CDR1 and CDR2 are MDHEN and SYDVKM. The CDR3 consists of 12 residues. In DNA form, the CDR3 reads TGTGCCAGCAGCCGGACAGTGGGGGAGCTGTTTTTT. This translates into CASSRTVGELFF.

This clone was seen repeatedly, ten times or more. The chain joins TRBV7-7 to TRBJ2-4, with D perhaps given as TRBD1 or TRBD2 (5 bases each). V was pared by 5 bases and J by 0 bases, with 20 bases between. The CDR3 runs 18 residues. The V gene's germline CDR1 is SSHAT and CDR2 FNYEAQ (reference sequence). Written as DNA, the CDR3 is TGTGCCAGCAGCCTCGAGGGGAGATCACCTTTAGCCAAAAACATTCAGTACTTC. It is translated as CASSLEGRSPLAKNIQYF. Complete variable domain (other parts from reference TRBV7-7 and TRBJ2-4): GAGVSQSPRYKVTKRGQDVTLRCDPISSHATLYWYQQALGQGPEFLTYFNYEAQPDKSGLPSDRFSAERPEGSISTLTIQRTEQRDSAMYRCASSLEGRSPLAKNIQYFGAGTRLSVL.

The J gene is TRBJ2-7, the V gene TRBV28; 9 bases are shared with TRBD2. Per the germline V gene, CDR1 is MDHEN and CDR2 is SYDVKM. The length of the CDR3 is 16 residues. Losses at the gene ends were 6 bases for V and 7 bases for J; bases not matched to a gene: 16. The CDR3: CASRPQLSGRGREQYF. The CDR3 region has the DNA TGTGCCAGCAGACCTCAACTTAGCGGGAGAGGTCGGGAGCAGTACTTC.

This chain uses TRBV6-1 with TRBJ2-5, with D uncertain. The V and J ends lost 1 base and 7 bases respectively, with 10 bases between them. This CDR3 is 13 amino acids long. The germline V gene encodes CDR1 MNHNS and CDR2 SASEGT. The CDR3 nucleotides are TGTGCCAGCAGTGAAGTCGGACCGGGGACCCAGTACTTC. It yields the protein CASSEVGPGTQYF.

V usage is TRBV11-2 and J usage is TRBJ2-2, with unresolved D. The CDR3 totals 16 residues. V was trimmed by 2 bases and J by 2 bases, leaving 12 bases between them. CDR1 is SGHAT and CDR2 is FQNNGV in the germline V gene. CDR3 residues: CASSLFEPSNTGELFF. The DNA of the CDR3 is TGTGCCAGCAGCTTATTCGAACCGAGTAACACCGGGGAGCTGTTTTTT.

The V gene is TRBV11-3, the J gene TRBJ2-7, with TRBD2 identical over 10 bases. The V gene end was trimmed by 5 bases and the J gene end by 7 bases; junction bases not matched to a gene: 17. The CDR3 sequence is 17 residues long. Germline V gene lookup returns CDR1 SGHNT and CDR2 YENEEA. The CDR3: CASSQTPGLAPIWEQYF. CDR3 nucleotide sequence: TGTGCCAGCAGCCAAACACCGGGACTAGCGCCTATTTGGGAGCAGTACTTC.

The chain is built from TRBV2 and TRBJ2-7; 9 nucleotides line up with TRBD2. The trim removed 6 bases at V and 2 bases at J, leaving 8 bases unmatched. The germline CDR1 and CDR2 sequences are SNHLY and FYNNEI. The CDR3 runs 15 residues. The DNA for the CDR3 is TGTGCCAGCAGACCTCTGACTAGCGGTGCCTACGAGCAGTACTTC. Its protein product is CASRPLTSGAYEQYF. Based on the CDR3 plus reference TRBV2 and TRBJ2-7, the full variable domain is EPEVTQTPSHQVTQMGQEVILRCVPISNHLYFYWYRQILGQKVEFLVSFYNNEISEKSEIFDDQFSVERPDGSNFTLKIRSTKLEDSAMYFCASRPLTSGAYEQYFGPGTRLTVT.